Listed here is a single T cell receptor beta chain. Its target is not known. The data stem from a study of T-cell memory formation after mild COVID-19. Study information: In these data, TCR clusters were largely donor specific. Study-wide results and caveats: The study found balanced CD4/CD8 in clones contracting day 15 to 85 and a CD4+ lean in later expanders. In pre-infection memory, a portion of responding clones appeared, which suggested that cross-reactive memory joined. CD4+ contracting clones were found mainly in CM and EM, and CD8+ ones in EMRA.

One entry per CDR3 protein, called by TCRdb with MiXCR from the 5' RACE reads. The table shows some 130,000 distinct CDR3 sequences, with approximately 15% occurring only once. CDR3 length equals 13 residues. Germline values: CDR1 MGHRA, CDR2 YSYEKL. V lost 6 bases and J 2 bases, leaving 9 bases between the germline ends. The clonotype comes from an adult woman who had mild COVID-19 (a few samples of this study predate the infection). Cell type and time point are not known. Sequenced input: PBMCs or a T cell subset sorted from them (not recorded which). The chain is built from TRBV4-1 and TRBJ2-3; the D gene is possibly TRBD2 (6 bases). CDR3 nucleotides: TGCGCCAGCAGGGGACTTCCCACAGATACGCAGTATTTT. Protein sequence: CASRGLPTDTQYF.